The present TCR beta chain was sequenced within a study of blood T cell repertoires in COVID-19. Study-level information: Sources were T cells, B-cell-depleted T cells, or PBMCs; the material itself was cDNA or gDNA.

Losses at the gene ends were 4 bases for V and 7 bases for J; bases not matched to a gene: 17. Germline CDR1 SGHTS, CDR2 YDEGEE. The CDR3 is 18 amino acids. In the original workflow: Amplification of reference gene primers was used by the study to estimate nucleated cell counts. Repertoires were generated with immunoSEQ multiplex PCR, while TCRdb's copy carries only in-frame clones and drops some. That table furnishes V, J and clone size, whereas the DNA furnished D and trimming. Of around 250,000 clones in the sample, around nine tenths were seen once. This rearrangement joins TRBV5-8 to TRBJ2-1; TRBD1 aligns across 10 bases. This receptor was taken from a woman in her seventies with COVID-19, enrolled during active disease. The specimen sequenced was peripheral blood. The CDR3 reads CASSHGQGVTKSKNEQFF. DNA for the CDR3: TGTGCCAGCAGCCATGGACAGGGGGTCACGAAATCCAAGAATGAGCAGTTCTTC.